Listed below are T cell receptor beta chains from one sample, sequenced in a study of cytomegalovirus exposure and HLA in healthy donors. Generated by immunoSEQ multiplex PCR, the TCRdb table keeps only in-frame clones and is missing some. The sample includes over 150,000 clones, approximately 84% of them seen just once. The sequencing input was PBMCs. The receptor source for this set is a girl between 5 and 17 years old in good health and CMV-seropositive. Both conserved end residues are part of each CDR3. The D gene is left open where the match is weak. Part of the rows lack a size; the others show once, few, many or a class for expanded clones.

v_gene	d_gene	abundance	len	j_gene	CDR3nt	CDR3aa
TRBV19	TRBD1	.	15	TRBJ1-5	TGTGCCAGTAGCGTTACCAACAGGGGAGATCAGCCCCAGCATTTT	CASSVTNRGDQPQHF
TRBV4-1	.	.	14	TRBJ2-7	TGCGCCAGCAGCCAAGGTGGGACTCCCTACGAGCAGTACTTC	CASSQGGTPYEQYF
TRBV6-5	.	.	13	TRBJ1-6	TGTGCCAGCAGTTATGAGTATAATTCACCCCTCCACTTT	CASSYEYNSPLHF
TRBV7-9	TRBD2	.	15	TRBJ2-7	TGTGCCAGCAGCTCGACTAGCGGGTCTTTCTACGAGCAGTACTTC	CASSSTSGSFYEQYF
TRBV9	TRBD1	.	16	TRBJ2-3	TGTGCCAGCAGCCTACAGGGGGCAGGAGGCACAGATACGCAGTATTTT	CASSLQGAGGTDTQYF
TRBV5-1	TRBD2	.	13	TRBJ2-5	TGCGCCAGCCGCGGGGGGCCTCAAGAGACCCAGTACTTC	CASRGGPQETQYF
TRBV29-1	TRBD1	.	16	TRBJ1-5	TGCAGCACCCCCGGGACAGGGGACTATAGCAATCAGCCCCAGCATTTT	CSTPGTGDYSNQPQHF
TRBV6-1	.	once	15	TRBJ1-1	TGTGCCAGCAGTGACCGATTTCCAGAGAACACTGAAGCTTTCTTT	CASSDRFPENTEAFF
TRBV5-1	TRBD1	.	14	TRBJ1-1	TGCGCCAGCAGCCCTGAGGGGGCAGGGGATAGGGCTTTCTTT	CASSPEGAGDRAFF
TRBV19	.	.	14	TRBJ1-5	TGTGCCAGTAGTCCCCTCGGTAGCAATCAGCCCCAGCATTTT	CASSPLGSNQPQHF
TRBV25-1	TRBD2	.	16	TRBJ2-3	TGTGCCAGCAGTGCCGTGGGCGGGGGGGCCGCAGATACGCAGTATTTT	CASSAVGGGAADTQYF
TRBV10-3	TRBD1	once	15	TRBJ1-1	TGTGCCATCAGCGAACAGGGGACAGAGAGCACTGAAGCTTTCTTT	CAISEQGTESTEAFF
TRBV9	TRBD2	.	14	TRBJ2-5	TGTGCCAGCAGCGGGTCGGGGGGACGAGAGACCCAGTACTTC	CASSGSGGRETQYF
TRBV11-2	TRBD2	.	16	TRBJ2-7	TGTGCCAGCAGCCAACCCCTGGGGGGGACCACCTACGAGCAGTACTTC	CASSQPLGGTTYEQYF
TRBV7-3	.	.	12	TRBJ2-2	TGTGCCAGCAGCGCCGGTGCCGGGGAGCTGTTTTTT	CASSAGAGELFF
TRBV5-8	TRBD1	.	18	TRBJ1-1	TGTGCCAGCAGCTTACAATTAATATCAGGGGGCGCGAACACTGAAGCTTTCTTT	CASSLQLISGGANTEAFF
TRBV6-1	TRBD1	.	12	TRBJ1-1	TGTGCCAGCAGTGACAGGGGGACTGAAGCTTTCTTT	CASSDRGTEAFF
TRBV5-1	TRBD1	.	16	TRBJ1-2	TGCGCCAGCAGTCTTTCCTATCCGGGACAGGGGGTTGGCTACACCTTC	CASSLSYPGQGVGYTF
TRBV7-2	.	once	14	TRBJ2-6	TGTGCCAGCACCGCGGCTTCTGGGGCCAACGTCCTGACTTTC	CASTAASGANVLTF
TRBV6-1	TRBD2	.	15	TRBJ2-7	TGTGCCAGCATTGAAGGCGGGGGGGCAGGTTACGAGCAGTACTTC	CASIEGGGAGYEQYF
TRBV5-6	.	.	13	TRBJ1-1	TGTGCCAGCAGCTCCGTTACAGGGAGAGAAGCTTTCTTT	CASSSVTGREAFF
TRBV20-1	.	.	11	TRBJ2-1	TGCAGTGCTAGTAGCTACAATGAGCAGTTCTTC	CSASSYNEQFF
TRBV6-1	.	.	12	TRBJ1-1	TGTGCCACAACTGCCCGGGAAACTGAAGCTTTCTTT	CATTARETEAFF
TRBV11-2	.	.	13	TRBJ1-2	TGTGCCAGCAGCTTTGAGGATTCAAACGGCTACACCTTC	CASSFEDSNGYTF
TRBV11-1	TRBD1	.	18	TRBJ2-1	TGTGCCAGCAGCTTTGACCTTCGGGACAGGGGGTCCTACAATGAGCAGTTCTTC	CASSFDLRDRGSYNEQFF
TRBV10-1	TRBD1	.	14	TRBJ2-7	TGCGCCAGCTCCCGACAGGGTAAAATCGACGAGCAGTACTTC	CASSRQGKIDEQYF
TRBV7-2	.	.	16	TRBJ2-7	TGTGCCAGCAGCTTATTTAGCACTAAGCCTCCCTACGAGCAGTACTTC	CASSLFSTKPPYEQYF
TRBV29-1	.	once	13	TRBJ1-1	TGCAGCGTTGAACGGGGAACTAACACTGAAGCTTTCTTT	CSVERGTNTEAFF
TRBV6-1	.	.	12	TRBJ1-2	TGTGCCAGCAGTGAAAGAGCGTCCGGCTACACCTTC	CASSERASGYTF